One sample yielded the 3 T cell receptor beta chains listed below, sequenced in a study of cytomegalovirus exposure and HLA in healthy donors. The PCR had 60 Vbeta and 13 Jbeta primers. This table comes from immunoSEQ multiplex PCR, and its TCRdb copy is limited to in-frame clones, with some not included. The sample consists of tens of thousands of clones, about four fifths of them appearing once. Sequencing used PBMCs. These receptors were collected from a woman between 40 and 55 years old in good health and CMV-seronegative.

The gene calls are TRBV5-5 and TRBJ2-1; 10 bases map to TRBD1. The CDR3 contains 13 residues. From germline, CDR1 is SGHKS and CDR2 YYEKEE (reference sequence). Unmatched junction bases numbered 7, after V lost 9 bases and J lost 7 bases. This CDR3 reads CATRQGAWNEQFF. The CDR3 DNA is TGTGCCACTAGACAGGGGGCGTGGAATGAGCAGTTCTTC.

The genes are TRBV5-5 and TRBJ1-2; 7 bases agree with TRBD1. After removal of 0 bases from V and 7 bases from J, the junction contained 6 bases not matched to a gene. Germline V gene data show CDR1 as SGHKS and CDR2 as YYEKEE (reference sequence). The CDR3 runs 14 residues. The CDR3 sequence is CASSLGQGQRGYTF. The CDR3 DNA is TGTGCCAGCAGCTTGGGACAGGGTCAGCGTGGCTACACCTTC.

This clone showed up just once. The chain employs TRBV9 and TRBJ2-5; maybe TRBD2 (5 bases). Germline CDR1 and CDR2: SGDLS and YYNGEE. The CDR3 length is 15 residues. The V gene lost 0 bases and the J gene lost 0 bases, with 9 bases spanning the gap. The CDR3 spells CASSVGGPYQETQYF. The DNA of the CDR3 is TGTGCCAGCAGCGTAGGCGGGCCCTACCAAGAGACCCAGTACTTC.